This TCR beta chain stems from a study of T cells in Graves' hyperthyroidism and ophthalmopathy (dated by TCRdb to the late 2010s). Describing the broader study: Peripheral blood samples were taken at the time of initial diagnosis, prior to any treatment. To identify distinguishing TCR V-J signatures, a discovery cohort of 90 to 100 patients was used, comprising 43 with Graves' ophthalmopathy and 55 to 65 with stable Graves' hyperthyroidism. Prospective prediction of ophthalmopathy was tested in an independent validation cohort of 18 to 20 hyperthyroidism patients and around 16 patients who later progressed to ophthalmopathy. The 95 to 100 discovery patients were randomly divided into training and test sets at a 7:3 ratio. In addition, the study compared T-cell repertoires in thyroid tissue and in blood from six Graves' hyperthyroidism patients. Following sampling, methimazole starting at 30 mg daily was given to hyperthyroidism patients, and high-dose intravenous methylprednisolone was given to ophthalmopathy patients. According to the paper, TCR Vbeta CDR3 sequencing was carried out on approximately 140 peripheral blood samples, which came from more than 40 ophthalmopathy, under 85 hyperthyroidism and approximately 17 progressor patients. Study-level results and caveats: Most expanded thyroid clonotypes (frequency above 0.001) were also detected in blood, a finding suggesting that blood repertoires may reflect thyroid immune responses. During validation, the model predicted progression to ophthalmopathy a median of about 5.9 months ahead of onset, with around 70% sensitivity and less than 85% specificity. Sample size was not statistically predetermined, and investigators were not blinded to group allocation. A 13 V-J signature model separated ophthalmopathy from stable hyperthyroidism, with 87.88% sensitivity and just under 84% specificity in cross-validation and 80%/75% in testing.

The CDR3 covers 15 residues, taking in both the cysteine and the phenylalanine. This entry keeps only the CDR3 DNA: 45 bases, framed from base 1. The germline V gene encodes CDR1 LNHNV and CDR2 YYDKDF (reference sequence). Trimming leaves V shorter by 5 bases and J shorter by 0 bases, with the junction holding 3 bases beyond the gene matches. This clonotype came up a few times. Its recognized antigen is unknown. The input lacks base qualities; no much larger clone sits a single base away. The TCR beta CDR3 regions were amplified from RNA transcripts. For the first round of RT-PCR on the TCR CDR3, the HTBI primer set was used together with the Qiagen OneStep RT-PCR kit. The libraries were constructed in a second round of multiplex PCR and then size-selected and purified. Sequencing of the libraries was done on an Illumina HiSeq2000 using paired-end 100 bp reads. The paper's processing steps were these. SOAPnuke was used to process the raw data, throwing out any read that contained adapters or uncalled bases, had a mean Phred below 15, or lacked an exact constant-primer or identifier match. High-quality paired reads were merged using COPE v1.2.5, and each unique nucleotide sequence was defined as a clonotype. MiTCR v1.1 was used to align the clonotypes against IMGT TRBV, TRBD and TRBJ reference segments. The analysis included only V-J combinations with a frequency above 0.0001, which together covered over 98% of the repertoires. The TCS score was defined as the ratio of F50 (clonal expansion) to E x V (chaos), calculated using BLOSUM62-based TCRdist between CDR3 peptides within each V-J. Welch's t-statistics and random forest reduced fewer than 550 V-J features to some 14, which were used in a naive Bayes classifier (R e1071). TCRdb itself trimmed the public reads at Q25 with fastp, ran MiXCR and retained productive beta chains. Every distinct CDR3 protein forms one entry, paired with its most common genes and DNA. These V and J calls are TCRdb output, not the study's own analysis. This sample lists 250,000 to 400,000 distinct CDR3 sequences; roughly 13% were detected once. The ten largest clonotypes hold almost 35% of the sample.

Moderately to severely active disease, a Clinical Activity Score of at least 3, a NOSPECS grade of at least 4, and a duration under 3 months were present in ophthalmopathy patients. Patients with uncontrolled infections, other autoimmune diseases, pregnancy or lactation were excluded. Diagnoses were based on clinical symptoms, serum thyroxine and TRAb, thyroid ultrasound and orbital computed tomography. PBMCs were isolated from about 10 ml of fresh peripheral blood by Ficoll-Paque density gradient centrifugation. Total RNA was extracted using Trizol reagent, and RNA quality was assessed on an Agilent 2100 Bioanalyzer.

The rearranged segments are TRBV15 and TRBJ2-2; TRBD1 aligns with 7 central bases. The source of this sequence is a middle-aged woman with Graves' ophthalmopathy. Sequencing was carried out using blood. The CDR3 region reads CATSGQVPNTGELFF. The sequence in DNA is TGTGCCACCAGCGGACAGGTTCCGAACACCGGGGAGCTGTTTTTT.